One sample yielded the 32 T cell receptor beta chains listed below, sequenced in a study of shared clonotypes between healthy human individuals. The assay was immunoSEQ multiplex PCR, and TCRdb's table has in-frame clones only and misses some. The sample contains a few hundred thousand clones, approximately 70% of which appear only once. Input material: memory CD4+ T cells sorted from blood. Subset specified: CD45RA-negative fraction. All receptors derive from a man aged 25-40 years in good health.

In its sample, this clone was seen many times. In DNA, the CDR3 is TGTGCCAGCAGCTCTACAGGACTAGCGGGAAACTACGAGCAGTACTTC. This codes for CASSSTGLAGNYEQYF. The chain couples TRBV7-9 to TRBJ2-7; 12 nucleotides agree with TRBD2. The CDR3 totals 16 residues. In germline, CDR1 is SEHNR, CDR2 FQNEAQ (reference sequence). The ends lost 4 bases at V and 3 bases at J; junction bases unmatched: 7.

The CDR3 nucleotides read TGTGCCAGCAGCTCCGGGGTGGGATGGTCGGAGACCCAGTACTTC. Translation: CASSSGVGWSETQYF. V usage is TRBV5-4 and J usage is TRBJ2-5, with TRBD2 as a possible D gene (5 bases). The CDR3 is 15 amino acids. V lost 3 bases to trimming and J lost 5 bases, with 17 bases between them. The V gene's germline CDR1 is SGHNT and CDR2 YYREEE (reference sequence).

The chain carries TRBV28 and TRBJ2-7; TRBD2 agrees at 12 bases. CDR1 and CDR2 from the germline V gene are MDHEN and SYDVKM. This CDR3 region has 14 residues. With 8 bases clipped from V and 2 bases from J, the junction kept 4 bases outside the gene matches. CDR3 residues: CASRLAGAAYEQYF. The CDR3 nucleotides are TGTGCCAGCCGACTAGCGGGAGCAGCCTACGAGCAGTACTTC.

This clone was detected ten times or more. The chain recombines TRBV6-1 with TRBJ2-7; 8 bases are shared with TRBD1. V lost 8 bases, J lost 0 bases, and 3 bases stayed unmatched. Germline V gene lookup returns CDR1 MNHNS and CDR2 SASEGT. The CDR3 contains 13 residues. CDR3 region: CASRDRFSYEQYF. In nucleotides, the CDR3 is TGTGCCAGCCGGGACAGGTTCTCCTACGAGCAGTACTTC.

The V gene is TRBV2, the J gene TRBJ2-3; D gene uncertain. From germline, CDR1 is SNHLY and CDR2 FYNNEI. The V gene lost 4 bases and the J gene lost 3 bases, with 8 bases spanning the gap. This CDR3 spans 13 amino acids. In DNA, the CDR3 is TGTGCCAGCAGTGGTAGCCAGACAGATACGCAGTATTTT. Protein product: CASSGSQTDTQYF.

The chain is built from TRBV5-6 and TRBJ2-3; no definite D call. CDR3 length equals 15 residues. CDR1 is SGHDT, CDR2 YYEEEE, per germline. With 0 bases removed from V and 0 bases from J, the gap between germline ends came to 8 bases. CDR3 amino acids: CASSLVPASTDTQYF. The CDR3 nucleotides read TGTGCCAGCAGCTTGGTTCCAGCTAGCACAGATACGCAGTATTTT.

This rearrangement joins TRBV5-1 to TRBJ2-1; 7 nucleotides agree with TRBD2. The germline V gene encodes CDR1 SGHRS and CDR2 YFSETQ. The length of the CDR3 is 12 residues. With V trimmed by 4 bases and J by 9 bases, 4 bases remained unmatched. For the CDR3, the DNA is TGCGCCAGCAGCAAACTAGCGACTGAGCAGTTCTTC. Protein: CASSKLATEQFF.

This chain links TRBV18 with TRBJ2-6; 12 nucleotides match TRBD1. Germline V CDR1 and CDR2: KGHSH, LQKENI. The CDR3 extends over 16 amino acids. Losses at the gene ends were 5 bases for V and 4 bases for J; bases not matched to a gene: 3. This CDR3 reads CASSGTGGSGANVLTF. DNA of the CDR3: TGTGCCAGCTCAGGGACAGGGGGCTCCGGGGCCAACGTCCTGACTTTC.

In its sample, this clone was seen once. The chain employs TRBV28 and TRBJ1-2; D unclear. The V gene lost 2 bases and the J gene lost 6 bases, with 7 bases spanning the gap. This CDR3 is 12 amino acids long. The germline V gene encodes CDR1 MDHEN and CDR2 SYDVKM. CDR3 residues: CASSLDSDGYTF. CDR3 sequence (DNA): TGTGCCAGCAGTTTAGATTCCGATGGCTACACCTTC.

V gene TRBV9 combines with J gene TRBJ1-2; the D gene is possibly TRBD1 (5 bases). V was trimmed by 5 bases and J by 8 bases, leaving 19 bases between them. The germline CDR1 and CDR2 sequences are SGDLS and YYNGEE. The CDR3 runs 14 residues. The CDR3 nucleotides are TGTGCCAGCAGGCCAGATATTGGACATGGGGGCTACACCTTC. Its translation: CASRPDIGHGGYTF.

This clone turned up a few times. The chain couples TRBV25-1 to TRBJ1-5; no definite D call. The germline V gene encodes CDR1 MGHDK and CDR2 SYGVNS. This CDR3 has 12 amino acids. Trimming removed 3 bases at V and 9 bases at J, with 9 bases between. Here the CDR3 reads CASSDPRGPQHF. As DNA, the CDR3 is TGTGCCAGCAGTGACCCCAGAGGGCCCCAGCATTTT.

J is TRBJ1-4 and V is TRBV15; unclear D gene. This CDR3 region has 12 residues. V shed 5 bases and J shed 8 bases, with 9 bases lying between them. The germline V gene encodes CDR1 LNHNV and CDR2 YYDKDF (reference sequence). CDR3 protein: CATSERMEKLFF. CDR3 DNA: TGTGCCACCAGCGAAAGAATGGAAAAACTGTTTTTT.

This clone has more than one count but fewer than ten. The V call is TRBV10-2, the J call TRBJ1-1, with no clear D. The CDR3 is 13 residues long. V dropped 7 bases and J dropped 0 bases, with 9 bases sitting between them. Germline V CDR1 and CDR2: WSHSY, SAAADI. The CDR3 sequence: CASTTGMNTEAFF. DNA for the CDR3: TGCGCCAGCACGACGGGTATGAACACTGAAGCTTTCTTT.

This clone was picked up a small number of times. The rearrangement links TRBV28 to TRBJ2-1, with D perhaps being TRBD1 or TRBD2 (5 bases each). Germline CDR1 is MDHEN and CDR2 is SYDVKM. V was shortened by 8 bases and J by 4 bases, with 18 bases between the two germline ends. The length of the CDR3 is 15 residues. In DNA, the CDR3 is TGTGCCAGCGTTGGGGCGGGCCGAGGTTACAATGAGCAGTTCTTC. This encodes CASVGAGRGYNEQFF.

This clone was recorded a few times. The V call is TRBV5-6, the J call TRBJ2-5; tentative D call: TRBD1 (6 bases). The CDR3 has 13 residues. With 3 bases removed from V and 5 bases from J, the gap between germline ends came to 11 bases. Germline V lookup: CDR1 SGHDT, CDR2 YYEEEE. CDR3 DNA: TGTGCCAGCAGCTCAGGGGCAGGGGAGACCCAGTACTTC. Translating gives CASSSGAGETQYF. The entire variable domain, with the rest obtained from reference TRBV5-6 and TRBJ2-5, is as follows: DAGVTQSPTHLIKTRGQQVTLRCSPKSGHDTVSWYQQALGQGPQFIFQYYEEEERQRGNFPDRFSGHQFPNYSSELNVNALLLGDSALYLCASSSGAGETQYFGPGTRLLVL.

CDR3 sequence: CASSESRLMGAAFF. The CDR3 nucleotides are TGCGCCAGCAGTGAGTCTCGGCTTATGGGGGCAGCTTTCTTT. J is TRBJ1-1 and V is TRBV10-1; D may be TRBD1 (6 bases). From germline, CDR1 is WNHNN and CDR2 SYGVQD (reference sequence). The V and J ends lost 0 bases and 10 bases respectively, with 15 bases between them. This CDR3 region has 14 residues.

The chain is built from TRBV18 and TRBJ2-1; D unclear. V was cut by 5 bases and J by 0 bases, with 14 bases left in between. This CDR3 contains 16 residues. Germline V lookup: CDR1 KGHSH, CDR2 LQKENI. The CDR3 coding sequence is TGTGCCAGCTCAGGTGTGACTGGAATCTCCTACAATGAGCAGTTCTTC. Translated: CASSGVTGISYNEQFF.

The chain links TRBV28 to TRBJ2-1, with D possibly TRBD2 on 6 matching bases. Looked up from germline, CDR1 is MDHEN and CDR2 is SYDVKM. The CDR3 is 12 residues long. Trimming removed 6 bases at V and 8 bases at J, with 11 bases between. The CDR3 spells CASSAAGYEQFF. The DNA of the CDR3 is TGTGCCAGCAGCGCCGCGGGGTATGAGCAGTTCTTC.

This chain uses TRBV7-2 with TRBJ2-7, with D hard to call. Trimming left V 1 base short and J 4 bases short, with 8 bases between. Germline-derived CDR1 and CDR2 are SGHTA and FQGNSA. The CDR3 extends over 13 amino acids. CDR3 in DNA: TGTGCCAGCAGCTTAGAACCTCGGTACGAGCAGTACTTC. Translation gives CASSLEPRYEQYF.

This chain joins TRBV10-3 and TRBJ2-3; 12 bases are shared with TRBD2. Trimming at V came to 8 bases and at J to 0 bases, leaving 9 bases not matched to a gene. This CDR3 region has 17 residues. Germline-derived CDR1 and CDR2 are ENHRY and SYGVKD. As DNA, the CDR3 is TGTGCCATCCGAGAGACTAGCGGGAGAGAAAGCACAGATACGCAGTATTTT. Its protein product is CAIRETSGRESTDTQYF.

With regard to this clone: The junction departs from germline at one end; a sequencing error may be responsible. The CDR3 is CASITRVADTKNGQFF. The CDR3 bases are TGTGCCAGCATCACGCGGGTAGCGGACACCAAGAATGGGCAGTTCTTC. The chain has TRBV6-4 and TRBJ2-1; D is perhaps TRBD2 (6 bases). The germline CDR1 and CDR2 sequences are MRHNA and SNTAGT. The CDR3 has 16 residues.

V is TRBV27 and J is TRBJ2-7; D unclear. This CDR3 comprises 13 residues. Trimming pared 6 bases from V and 6 bases from J, leaving 15 bases between. Germline CDR1 and CDR2: MNHEY and SMNVEV (reference sequence). The CDR3 region has the DNA TGTGCCAGCAGACCCACTACGGTGAGCGAGCAGTACTTC. Protein product: CASRPTTVSEQYF.

CDR3 coding DNA: TGTGCCAGCACCCTCGTGACAGGGTACTCCTACGAGCAGTACTTC. Translated, it gives CASTLVTGYSYEQYF. V is TRBV7-2 and J is TRBJ2-7; 7 nucleotides align to TRBD1. V trimming: 7 bases; J trimming: 0 bases; junction bases outside the gene matches: 9. The CDR3 sequence is 15 residues long. Germline V lookup: CDR1 SGHTA, CDR2 FQGNSA.

Concerning this clone: Relative to the germline gene, one junction end is altered; a read error may explain this. The chain carries TRBV7-7 and TRBJ2-1; 12 bases agree with TRBD2. Germline V gene sequence: CDR1 SSHAT, CDR2 FNYEAQ (reference sequence). The CDR3 is 15 amino acids. The DNA for the CDR3 is TGTGCTAGCAGCTCCGGACTAGCGGGGTACAATGAGCAGTTCTTC. Protein: CASSSGLAGYNEQFF.

The rearrangement joins TRBV6-1 to TRBJ1-4; D is unresolved. Germline V lookup: CDR1 MNHNS, CDR2 SASEGT. The V and J ends lost 0 bases and 4 bases respectively, with 12 bases between them. CDR3 length: 16 amino acids. In nucleotides, the CDR3 is TGTGCCAGCAGTGAAGCGGGCGGAGGAATTAATGAAAAACTGTTTTTT. It codes for CASSEAGGGINEKLFF.

The CDR3 here is CSVVGSGGGGYTF. The CDR3 DNA is TGCAGCGTTGTGGGCAGTGGGGGCGGGGGCTACACCTTC. The chain carries TRBV29-1 and TRBJ1-2; D may be TRBD1 (6 bases). Germline loops: CDR1 SQVTM, CDR2 ANQGSEA. The CDR3 extends over 13 amino acids. The V end lost 4 bases, the J end lost 8 bases, and 17 bases lay between the germline ends.

The chain carries TRBV5-6 and TRBJ1-2; 8 bases agree with TRBD1. This CDR3 comprises 14 residues. J gave up 3 bases and V 3 bases, and 4 bases lay outside the gene matches. From germline, CDR1 is SGHDT and CDR2 YYEEEE. In DNA, the CDR3 is TGTGCCAGCAGCTCCCCGACAGGGGACTATGGCTACACCTTC. This sequence encodes CASSSPTGDYGYTF.

The chain combines TRBV10-1 with TRBJ2-1; 12 bases align to TRBD1. Per the germline V gene, CDR1 is WNHNN and CDR2 is SYGVQD (reference sequence). The J segment lost 6 bases and the V segment lost 6 bases, leaving 12 bases of the junction unmatched. The CDR3 consists of 17 residues. The DNA for the CDR3 is TGCGCCAGCAGCGCCAATAAGGGGGGACAGGGGGCCAATGAGCAGTTCTTC. Protein: CASSANKGGQGANEQFF.

This chain links TRBV28 with TRBJ1-5; TRBD1 agrees at 11 bases. The V gene end was trimmed by 3 bases and the J gene end by 2 bases; junction bases not matched to a gene: 9. The germline CDR1 and CDR2 sequences are MDHEN and SYDVKM. The CDR3 spans 18 residues. The chain's CDR3 is CASSFRGQGVSGNQPQHF. Written as DNA, the CDR3 is TGTGCCAGCAGTTTCAGGGGACAGGGGGTTTCGGGCAATCAGCCCCAGCATTTT.

The chain is built from TRBV28 and TRBJ2-5; D possibly corresponds to TRBD2 (5 bases). Trimming stripped 5 bases from V and 2 bases from J, with 15 bases between. Germline assignment: CDR1 MDHEN and CDR2 SYDVKM. CDR3 length: 15 residues. CDR3 amino acids: CASSPLMQRQETQYF. For the CDR3, the DNA is TGTGCCAGCAGTCCCCTTATGCAGCGGCAAGAGACCCAGTACTTC.

The chain links TRBV7-8 to TRBJ2-1; possible D gene TRBD1, 6 bases. The germline CDR1 and CDR2 sequences are SGHVS and FQNEAQ. The ends were cut back, 2 bases at V and 5 bases at J, with 13 bases in the middle. This CDR3 comprises 15 residues. The DNA of the CDR3 is TGTGCCAGCAGCTTATTCCTGACAGGAAACAATGAGCAGTTCTTC. This translates into CASSLFLTGNNEQFF.

Note on this clone: A much larger clone is a single base away; this may be a read error. The rearrangement links TRBV18 to TRBJ2-7; a weak D match, TRBD1 (5 bases). Germline loops: CDR1 KGHSH, CDR2 LQKENI. This CDR3 region has 13 residues. The CDR3 protein is CASPPAGSHEQYF. The CDR3 DNA is TGTGCCAGCCCACCGGCAGGGTCCCACGAGCAGTACTTC.